This T cell receptor (beta chain) was found in a study of graft-versus-host responses after intestinal transplantation. Study in general: Multivisceral, liver-intestinal, or isolated intestinal grafts went to recipients. Study-wide findings and caveats: Individuals carrying graft-donor T cell macrochimerism showed high graft-versus-host to host-versus-graft clonal ratios in allografts.

To note about this clone: The target antigen is unknown. The same CDR3 also results from other DNA sequences found in this sample.

The CDR3 contains 14 residues. Germline values: CDR1 MDHEN, CDR2 SYDVKM. V was trimmed by 3 bases and J by 2 bases, leaving 11 bases between them. Sequencing was performed with immunoSEQ multiplex PCR; in TCRdb, only in-frame clones are kept and a portion is missing. The table includes some 130,000 clones, about 95% detected once. The sequences come from unstimulated CD8+ T cells sorted from spleen or lymph node cells, collected before intestinal transplant. The origin of this receptor is a human donor who received an intestinal transplant. The rearrangement links TRBV28 to TRBJ2-7; D gene ambiguous. In DNA, the CDR3 is TGTGCCAGCAGTTTGGGAACGCGTGCCTACGAGCAGTACTTC. Translated, it gives CASSLGTRAYEQYF.